These 19 T cell receptor beta chains were all obtained from the same sample, sequenced in a study of blood T cell repertoires in COVID-19. Assay: immunoSEQ multiplex PCR; the TCRdb copy retains only in-frame clones and omits some. The data show more than 85,000 clones, approximately 87% seen once. Sequenced material: peripheral blood. The receptors shown here come from a woman aged 45-65 years with acute or convalescent COVID-19.

This clone came up once. The gene calls are TRBV7-2 and TRBJ2-1; TRBD1 might be the D (6 bases). The CDR3 has 15 amino acids. The ends were cut back, 5 bases at V and 5 bases at J, with 16 bases in the middle. Per germline, CDR1 SGHTA and CDR2 FQGNSA. CDR3 coding DNA: TGTGCCAGCAGCCCGCTGGGACAACATAACAATGAGCAGTTCTTC. Translated, it gives CASSPLGQHNNEQFF.

The chain recombines TRBV27 with TRBJ1-1; a possible D gene is TRBD1 (6 bases). The ends were cut back, 8 bases at V and 1 base at J, with 20 bases in the middle. The germline V gene encodes CDR1 MNHEY and CDR2 SMNVEV (reference sequence). This CDR3 has 16 amino acids. The CDR3 here is CASFRDTRIWNTEAFF. The CDR3 coding sequence is TGTGCCAGCTTTAGGGACACACGAATTTGGAACACTGAAGCTTTCTTT.

This chain uses TRBV30 with TRBJ2-3; 7 nucleotides match TRBD2. The CDR3 sequence is 16 residues long. Germline trimming cut 0 bases from V and 2 bases from J; bases unmatched to any gene: 8. Germline V gene sequence: CDR1 GTSNPN, CDR2 SVGIG (reference sequence). The CDR3 coding sequence is TGTGCCTGGAGTGTAGCCAGCGGGGTACACACAGATACGCAGTATTTT. Translation gives CAWSVASGVHTDTQYF.

This chain joins TRBV6-6 and TRBJ1-1; 8 positions agree with TRBD1. The germline gives CDR1 MNHNY, CDR2 SVGAGI (reference sequence). J lost 1 base, V lost 4 bases, and 5 bases had no gene match. The CDR3 contains 15 residues. CDR3 coding DNA: TGTGCCAGCAGTTCCCCCGACAGGGGGAACACTGAAGCTTTCTTT. It is translated as CASSSPDRGNTEAFF.

The chain joins TRBV18 to TRBJ1-4, with D maybe TRBD1 (6 bases). CDR3 length: 16 amino acids. In germline, CDR1 is KGHSH, CDR2 LQKENI. V was shortened by 4 bases and J by 3 bases, with 15 bases between the two germline ends. The CDR3 region is CASSLTIGGSNEKLFF. In nucleotides, the CDR3 is TGTGCCAGCTCACTCACGATAGGGGGTTCTAATGAAAAACTGTTTTTT.

The chain employs TRBV30 and TRBJ1-2; D is unclear. Deletions cut 4 bases from V and 7 bases from J, with 19 bases between. The CDR3 has 14 residues. Germline lookup yields CDR1 GTSNPN and CDR2 SVGIG (reference sequence). The CDR3 DNA is TGTGCCTGGAAATGGGCGGGGAGTACGGGTGGCTACACCTTC. This codes for CAWKWAGSTGGYTF.

V and J are TRBV19 and TRBJ1-6; D is ambiguous. The germline V gene has CDR1 LNHDA and CDR2 SQIVND (reference sequence). The CDR3 consists of 15 residues. V was clipped by 6 bases and J by 6 bases, with 15 bases between them. The CDR3 nucleotides are TGTGCCAGTAGGTTGGACTTTAAGGGTAATTCACCCCTCCACTTT. It yields the protein CASRLDFKGNSPLHF.

The chain combines TRBV5-4 with TRBJ2-2; D possibly corresponds to TRBD2 (5 bases). Germline values: CDR1 SGHNT, CDR2 YYREEE (reference sequence). This CDR3 is 14 amino acids long. Trimming took 2 bases from V and 1 from J, leaving 6 bases between them. The CDR3 nucleotides are TGTGCCAGCAGCTTCGGACTGAACACCGGGGAGCTGTTTTTT. As protein: CASSFGLNTGELFF.

The count of this clone is one. This chain connects TRBV28 to TRBJ1-2, with TRBD1 matching 7 bases. Germline V gene data show CDR1 as MDHEN and CDR2 as SYDVKM. With V trimmed by 8 bases and J by 7 bases, 7 bases remained unmatched. This CDR3 contains 12 residues. CDR3 nucleotides: TGTGCCAGCCTTGCAGGGGGGTTTGGCTACACCTTC. Its protein is CASLAGGFGYTF.

CDR3 sequence reads: CASSLETSGGDEQFF. In DNA, the CDR3 is TGCGCCAGCAGCTTGGAAACTAGCGGGGGGGATGAGCAGTTCTTC. The rearrangement joins TRBV5-1 to TRBJ2-1; 13 positions match TRBD2. The CDR3 totals 15 residues. Germline CDR1 and CDR2: SGHRS and YFSETQ. With V trimmed by 0 bases and J by 8 bases, 2 bases remained unmatched. The full variable domain, with the rest looked up from reference TRBV5-1 and TRBJ2-1, is KAGVTQTPRYLIKTRGQQVTLSCSPISGHRSVSWYQQTPGQGLQFLFEYFSETQRNKGNFPGRFSGRQFSNSRSEMNVSTLELGDSALYLCASSLETSGGDEQFFGPGTRLTVL.

The chain joins TRBV5-1 to TRBJ1-2; D not certain. Germline assignment: CDR1 SGHRS and CDR2 YFSETQ. The CDR3 loop spans 15 amino acids. Trimming cost V 0 bases and J 4 bases, with 13 bases left between them. The CDR3 DNA follows: TGCGCCAGCAGCTTGGGGCGCGGAAGCTCCTATGGCTACACCTTC. Translating gives CASSLGRGSSYGYTF.

The J gene is TRBJ2-2, the V gene TRBV9; D possibly corresponds to TRBD2 (5 bases). V lost 3 bases and J 8 bases, leaving 11 bases between the germline ends. CDR3 length: 13 residues. Germline loops: CDR1 SGDLS, CDR2 YYNGEE. The CDR3 loop reads CASSGLQRGELFF. The CDR3, as DNA: TGTGCCAGCAGCGGATTACAGCGGGGGGAGCTGTTTTTT.

This chain connects TRBV18 to TRBJ2-7, with 9 bases fitting TRBD1. V lost 5 bases to trimming and J lost 4 bases; unmatched junction nucleotides: 6. Germline values: CDR1 KGHSH, CDR2 LQKENI. The CDR3 is 14 residues long. The CDR3 is CASSSGTGRYEQYF. The CDR3 DNA follows: TGTGCCAGCTCATCCGGGACAGGGCGGTACGAGCAGTACTTC. Variable domain in full (rest from reference TRBV18 and TRBJ2-7): NAGVMQNPRHLVRRRGQEARLRCSPMKGHSHVYWYRQLPEEGLKFMVYLQKENIIDESGMPKERFSAEFPKEGPSILRIQQVVRGDSAAYFCASSSGTGRYEQYFGPGTRLTVT.

The CDR3 sequence: CASSLARTSGYNEQFF. The DNA for the CDR3 is TGTGCCAGCAGCCTCGCGCGGACTAGCGGATACAATGAGCAGTTCTTC. V gene TRBV7-9 combines with J gene TRBJ2-1; the match to TRBD2 covers 10 bases. CDR3 length equals 16 residues. V shed 5 bases, J shed 4 bases, and the junction held 8 bases outside the gene matches. CDR1 and CDR2 (germline): SEHNR, FQNEAQ (reference sequence).

This clone has only a few counts. The CDR3 reads CASSQKRGETEAFF. Here the CDR3 DNA reads TGTGCCAGCAGCCAAAAGCGGGGAGAGACTGAAGCTTTCTTT. The V gene is TRBV7-2, the J gene TRBJ1-1; D is undetermined. Between the trimmed V and J ends, which lost 5 bases and 5 bases, there was a span of 15 bases. CDR1 is SGHTA and CDR2 is FQGNSA in the germline V gene. The CDR3 is made up of 14 amino acids.

The rearrangement uses TRBV3-1 (or the pseudogene TRBV3-2) and TRBJ1-2, with D possibly matching TRBD1 (6 bases). This CDR3 contains 12 residues. V dropped 6 bases and J dropped 6 bases, with 11 bases sitting between them. Germline V gene data show CDR1 as LGHDT and CDR2 as YNNKEL (reference sequence). CDR3 DNA: TGTGCCAGCAGAACGGCAGGGGATGGCTACACCTTC. Amino acid sequence: CASRTAGDGYTF.

The V gene is TRBV6-6, the J gene TRBJ2-7, with 9 positions matching TRBD1. The CDR3 is 12 amino acids. Germline assignment: CDR1 MNHNY and CDR2 SVGAGI (reference sequence). Trimming removed 6 bases from V and 6 bases from J; junction bases left unmatched: 3. CDR3 sequence: CASRPTGGEQYF. The DNA of the CDR3 is TGTGCCAGCAGACCGACAGGGGGCGAGCAGTACTTC.

The chain combines TRBV10-3 with TRBJ1-5; D ambiguous. V gave up 2 bases and J gave up 5 bases, with 7 bases separating them. Germline V gives CDR1 ENHRY, CDR2 SYGVKD. The CDR3 extends over 13 amino acids. CDR3 in amino acids: CAISEPPDQPQHF. DNA of the CDR3: TGTGCCATCAGTGAGCCTCCGGATCAGCCCCAGCATTTT.

This rearrangement joins TRBV19 to TRBJ2-2; a weak D match, TRBD1 (7 bases). This CDR3 region has 17 residues. V gave up 5 bases and J gave up 5 bases, with 21 bases separating them. Germline CDR1 reads LNHDA; CDR2 reads SQIVND (reference sequence). The DNA for the CDR3 is TGTGCCAGTAGTTCCCCGACAGGGAGGTCTCGGACCGGGGAGCTGTTTTTT. Protein: CASSSPTGRSRTGELFF.